The sequence of this T cell receptor beta chain was determined in a study of PD-1 blockade in classical Hodgkin lymphoma (dated by TCRdb to the early 2020s). As for the study more broadly: Nivolumab dosing was 3 mg/kg intravenously every 2 weeks, continuing until either disease progression or unacceptable toxicity. The study used CyTOF and TCR beta sequencing to define a peripheral blood immune signature of response to PD-1 blockade in classical Hodgkin lymphoma. General study outcomes and caveats: Diversity was lower in patients who began nivolumab less than 1 year after ASCT, so these patients were left out of later analyses to avoid confounding by immune reconstitution. Trial patients achieving complete response had baseline diversity similar to newly diagnosed patients, whereas partial responders and progressors had significantly lower diversity. Only a single clinical trial cohort was studied, and what caused the repertoire differences, possibly disease activity or prior therapy, remained undefined. CD4+ but not CD8+ TCR diversity rose significantly by C4D1 (p=0.0027 vs p=0.16), most apparent in complete responders (p=0.02). Baseline TCR diversity was reported as lower in newly diagnosed patients than in healthy donors, and lower still in relapsed/refractory patients.

The Qiagen DNeasy kit was used to extract genomic DNA both from unsorted PBMCs and from the negatively selected CD4+ and CD8+ fractions. TCR beta CDR3 regions were amplified by immunoSEQ multiplex PCR using primers annealing to V and J segments. A synthetic immune receptor repertoire was used to minimize amplification bias, and any remaining bias was removed computationally after sequencing. The authors processed their data as follows. Repertoire diversity was quantified as the Shannon entropy index using custom Python scripts. The unsorted, CD4+ and CD8+ repertoires were each analyzed separately, with the exception of combined analyses, where CD4+ and CD8+ sequences were merged in silico. A clone counted as expanded when the clone's frequency after treatment rose at least 2-fold relative to C1D1, and clones undetected at baseline were given a pseudocount of 0.5. Clones with 0 or 1 copy at C1D1 were classified as singleton clones, and clones with 2 or more copies were classified as non-singleton clones. Clones expanded in unsorted samples were annotated as CD4+, CD8+ or unknown by matching protein sequences in sorted samples from the same patient. Diversity changes from C1D1 to C4D1 were tested in paired samples using Wilcoxon tests. Here the immuneACCESS table is served through TCRdb, limited to in-frame sequences with V and J called. Missing clones are a known gap in these copies; in checked studies unresolved V genes cover under half, and the rest lacks a known reason. That table is the source of V, J and clone size, and D and trimming were worked out from the DNA. This sample comprises about 150,000 clones, just under 80% of them detected only once. The ten most abundant clones make up roughly 8.4% of the sample.

Per the publication, the time point label means: cycle 2 day 1 (C2D1) of nivolumab. Every trial patient had relapsed after autologous stem cell transplantation, and cohorts A, B and C differed in prior brentuximab vedotin exposure. The trial cohort included 50 or so patients with relapsed/refractory classical Hodgkin lymphoma, and each patient had a best overall response of complete response, partial response or progressive disease. In the multi-cohort phase II CheckMate 205 trial, trial patients received single-agent nivolumab. An independent review committee assessed best overall response by applying the 2007 International Working Group response criteria. Trial PBMCs were collected just before the start of nivolumab (C1D1) and during therapy at cycle 2 day 1 and cycle 4 day 1. After peripheral blood was drawn into 8 mL Vacutainer Cell Preparation Tubes, PBMCs were isolated by centrifugation and then cryopreserved.

About this clone itself: The antigen it binds to is not known. No quality values exist for individual bases; no much larger clone is one base distant.

The CDR3 runs 15 residues from the cysteine to the phenylalanine. The only DNA kept is the CDR3, 45 bases in frame from the first base. V is reduced by 8 bases and J by 7 bases, leaving a spacing of 20 bases between them. This specimen consisted of peripheral blood mononuclear cells (PBMCs), obtained before the second cycle of nivolumab. The TCR originated in a human donor with classical Hodgkin lymphoma. The chain links TRBV23-1 with TRBJ1-4, with no confidently assigned D gene. TRBV23-1 is an ORF, with its function uncertain. The nucleotide sequence reads TGCGCCAGCGGGCTTACAGCTTTAGATGGTGAAAAACTGTTTTTT. It specifies CASGLTALDGEKLFF.